The rows below give T cell receptor beta chains drawn from one sample of a study of cytomegalovirus exposure and HLA in healthy donors. The assay was immunoSEQ multiplex PCR, and TCRdb's table has in-frame clones only and misses some. Altogether fewer than 200,000 clones are present, about 81% being singletons, with the ten largest covering 0.9% to 1%. Sequencing input: PBMCs. The source of these receptors is a girl aged 2 to 10 in good health and CMV-seropositive. Each CDR3 is given without its conserved first and last residue. Each record gives: V gene, J gene, CDR3 protein.

TRBV2	TRBJ2-1	ASSPDTTYNEQF
TRBV28	TRBJ1-3	ASSSPGQGIGNTIY
TRBV27	TRBJ1-1	ASSLAMPRTMNTEAF
TRBV25-1	TRBJ2-3	ASSQIGRDYTQY
TRBV13	TRBJ1-1	ASTRGTEAF
TRBV7-6	TRBJ2-7	ASSPRAGGLTYEQY
TRBV28	TRBJ1-5	ASSLGAGRTYQPQH
TRBV7-3	TRBJ2-5	ASSLMGGRETQY
TRBV28	TRBJ2-3	ASSLWGQERTDTQY
TRBV5-6	TRBJ2-1	ASSSLLADQYNEQF
TRBV30	TRBJ2-5	AWSVDGGY
TRBV4-1	TRBJ2-3	ASSPRGSGRVDTQY
TRBV28	TRBJ1-5	ASSPLPVRRDNQPQH
TRBV5-4	TRBJ2-1	ASSLDRERNEQF
TRBV28	TRBJ2-7	ASSQLRPGGSYEQY
TRBV5-6	TRBJ2-5	ASMTMGRETQY
TRBV19	TRBJ2-1	ASSPSDCGSFDEQF
TRBV9	TRBJ1-5	ASSYRGLINQPQH
TRBV5-1	TRBJ1-5	ASSSGQAGQPQH
TRBV30	TRBJ2-7	AWSVIGLAGA
TRBV14	TRBJ2-6	ASSQRFGTSGTNVLT
TRBV10-3	TRBJ1-1	AISESARQGVNTEAF
TRBV5-4	TRBJ2-1	ASSSGGTDYNEQF
TRBV19	TRBJ1-2	ASSRQGIQRYGYT
TRBV5-1	TRBJ1-2	ASSLWDGGKDGYT
TRBV6-4	TRBJ2-2	ASSDSLAGGKLF
TRBV4-2	TRBJ2-6	ASSQDWGQGAVGANVLT
TRBV4-1	TRBJ1-2	ASSQGPTANYGYT
TRBV2	TRBJ1-3	ASSEPKRGGNTIY
TRBV19	TRBJ2-4	ASRRTVTKNIQY
TRBV5-4	TRBJ1-3	ASSSRTGDGNTIY
TRBV30	TRBJ1-1	AWSVDLAGFTEAF
TRBV29-1	TRBJ2-3	SVTIAGGGTDTQY
TRBV19	TRBJ2-1	ASSPSDSGSYNEQF
TRBV6-4	TRBJ2-1	ASSDTKGVQF
TRBV28	TRBJ2-3	ASSKRGLTDTQY
TRBV19	TRBJ2-7	ASSILPTDRGDVYEQY
TRBV7-9	TRBJ2-6	ASSLPRGPGANVLT
TRBV7-9	TRBJ2-5	ASSLGWTGPEETQY
TRBV14	TRBJ2-7	ASSWDRGNYEQY
TRBV5-1	TRBJ2-2	ASRTGIGATGELF
TRBV29-1	TRBJ1-1	SVEALALGAEDGAF
TRBV2	TRBJ2-1	ASSVEGARQF
TRBV6-1	TRBJ2-4	ASSLPKNIQY
TRBV27	TRBJ1-6	ASSHYNSPLH
TRBV5-1	TRBJ2-5	ASSPAGLAEETQY
TRBV5-1	TRBJ2-7	ASSLGPPGLPLVSYEQY
TRBV30	TRBJ2-3	AWSVGAGGPGDTQY
TRBV6-4	TRBJ2-3	ASSAGGLAGKEVDTQY
TRBV5-1	TRBJ2-3	ASSLGLAGDTDTQY
TRBV10-1	TRBJ2-5	ASSRTREETQY
TRBV2	TRBJ1-1	ASSFTSRSTEAF
TRBV12-5	TRBJ1-1	ASGLGQVTEAF
TRBV6-6	TRBJ1-1	ASSYRGLNTEAF
TRBV5-4	TRBJ2-7	ASSLGGPASGLYYEQY
TRBV4-2	TRBJ2-7	ASSPSGGVYEQY
TRBV30	TRBJ2-1	AWDQGSSYNEQF
TRBV6-1	TRBJ2-5	ASSGYRVQETQY
TRBV5-1	TRBJ1-2	ASSPRDRANYGYT